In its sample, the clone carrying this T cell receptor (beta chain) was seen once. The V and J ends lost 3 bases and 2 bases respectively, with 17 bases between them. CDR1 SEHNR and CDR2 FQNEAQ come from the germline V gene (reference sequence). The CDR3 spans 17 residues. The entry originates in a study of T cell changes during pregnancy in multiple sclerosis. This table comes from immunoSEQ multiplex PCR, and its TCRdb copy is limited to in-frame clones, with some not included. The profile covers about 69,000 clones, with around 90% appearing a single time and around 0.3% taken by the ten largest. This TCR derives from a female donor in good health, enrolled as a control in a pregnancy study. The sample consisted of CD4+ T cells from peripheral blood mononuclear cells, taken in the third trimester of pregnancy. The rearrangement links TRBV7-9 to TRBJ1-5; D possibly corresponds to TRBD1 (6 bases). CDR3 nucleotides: TGTGCCAGCAGCTTGGGGCAGGGGTATAGGGGCAATCAGCCCCAGCATTTT. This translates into CASSLGQGYRGNQPQHF.